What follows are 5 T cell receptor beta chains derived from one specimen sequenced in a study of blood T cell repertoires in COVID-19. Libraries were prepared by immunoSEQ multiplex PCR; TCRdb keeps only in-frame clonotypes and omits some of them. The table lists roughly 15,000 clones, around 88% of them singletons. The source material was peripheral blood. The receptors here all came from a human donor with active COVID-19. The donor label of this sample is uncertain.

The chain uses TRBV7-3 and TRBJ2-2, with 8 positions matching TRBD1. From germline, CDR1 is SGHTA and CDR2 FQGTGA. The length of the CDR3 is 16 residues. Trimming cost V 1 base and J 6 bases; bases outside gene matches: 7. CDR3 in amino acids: CASSLNSRGQAGELFF. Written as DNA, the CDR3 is TGTGCCAGCAGCTTAAATTCCAGGGGACAGGCCGGGGAGCTGTTTTTT.

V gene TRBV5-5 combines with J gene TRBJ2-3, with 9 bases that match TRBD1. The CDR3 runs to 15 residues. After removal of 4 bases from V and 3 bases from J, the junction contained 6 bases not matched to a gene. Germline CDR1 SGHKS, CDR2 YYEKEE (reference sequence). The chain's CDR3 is CASSPRTGVTDTQYF. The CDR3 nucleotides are TGTGCCAGCAGCCCAAGGACAGGGGTAACAGATACGCAGTATTTT.

The CDR3 DNA reads TGTGCCAGCAGTACCAGGGGGCTGTATGGCTACACCTTC. Encoded protein: CASSTRGLYGYTF. This chain links TRBV6-5 with TRBJ1-2; 8 bases align to TRBD1. Trimming cost V 5 bases and J 5 bases; bases outside gene matches: 4. The CDR3 spans 13 residues. The germline V gene has CDR1 MNHEY and CDR2 SVGAGI.

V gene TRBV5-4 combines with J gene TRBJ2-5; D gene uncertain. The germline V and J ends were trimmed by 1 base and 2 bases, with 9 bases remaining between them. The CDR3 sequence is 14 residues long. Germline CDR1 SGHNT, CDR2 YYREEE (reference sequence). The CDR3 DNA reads TGTGCCAGCAGCTTGTACGGTGTACAAGAGACCCAGTACTTC. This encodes CASSLYGVQETQYF.

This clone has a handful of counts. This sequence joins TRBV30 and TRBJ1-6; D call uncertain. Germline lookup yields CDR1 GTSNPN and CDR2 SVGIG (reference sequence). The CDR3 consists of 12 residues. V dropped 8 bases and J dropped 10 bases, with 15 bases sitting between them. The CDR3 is CAGGRRESPLHF. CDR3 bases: TGTGCCGGAGGAAGGCGGGAATCACCCCTCCACTTT.